What follows are 31 T cell receptor beta chains derived from one specimen sequenced in a study of OX40 agonist ivuxolimab in advanced cancers. The library was obtained by the immunoSEQ multiplex PCR assay. As stored in TCRdb, this immuneACCESS dataset retains in-frame rearrangements with V and J assigned. A fraction of the clones does not appear; measured against another copy, unresolved V genes explain less than half of the discrepancy, and the remainder lacks a known reason. Counted in this sample were more than 80,000 clones; just under 90% of them appeared once. In total, the top ten clones hold about 1.5% of the sample. Specimen: CD4+ or CD8+ T cells sorted from blood, collected in a trial of the OX40 agonist ivuxolimab. The receptor set was obtained from an adult with an advanced solid tumor such as melanoma, head and neck, liver or kidney cancer.

As regards this clone: This may be a read error, as it is one base from a much larger clone. This chain joins TRBV4-1 and TRBJ1-2; 7 bases match TRBD1. In germline, CDR1 is MGHRA, CDR2 YSYEKL. The CDR3 length is 13 residues. V was pared by 4 bases and J by 2 bases, with 1 base of the junction left unmatched. The CDR3 protein is CASSLGQNYGYTF. In nucleotides, the CDR3 is TGCGCCAGCAGCCTGGGACAGAACTATGGCTACACCTTC.

The chain links TRBV6-1 to TRBJ1-2, with D possibly matching TRBD1 (5 bases). V was cut by 0 bases and J by 8 bases, with 13 bases left in between. Germline CDR1 MNHNS, CDR2 SASEGT. The CDR3 is made up of 14 amino acids. The CDR3 DNA follows: TGTGCCAGCAGTGAAGCGGACGGGGGACGGGGCTACACCTTC. Translating gives CASSEADGGRGYTF.

This clone has only one observation. The chain combines TRBV29-1 with TRBJ1-1; 7 nucleotides line up with TRBD1. CDR3 length equals 14 residues. Trimming at V came to 7 bases and at J to 8 bases, leaving 16 bases not matched to a gene. Germline assignment: CDR1 SQVTM and CDR2 ANQGSEA. The DNA for the CDR3 is TGCAGCGCCTCTGTGGGGGGGGACAGACACGAAGCTTTCTTT. It encodes CSASVGGDRHEAFF. The whole variable domain, filled in from reference TRBV29-1 and TRBJ1-1, reads SAVISQKPSRDICQRGTSLTIQCQVDSQVTMMFWYRQQPGQSLTLIATANQGSEATYESGFVIDKFPISRPNLTFSTLTVSNMSPEDSSIYLCSASVGGDRHEAFFGQGTRLTVV.

The chain uses TRBV6-5 and TRBJ1-3; 7 bases agree with TRBD1. The CDR3 runs to 15 residues. The trim removed 5 bases at V and 4 bases at J, leaving 8 bases unmatched. Germline V gene sequence: CDR1 MNHEY, CDR2 SVGAGI. Written as DNA, the CDR3 is TGTGCCAGCAGTGTTACAGGGGCCGCGGGAAACACCATATATTTT. It translates to CASSVTGAAGNTIYF.

The chain joins TRBV7-2 to TRBJ2-7, with TRBD2 matching 13 bases. CDR3 size: 15 residues. Germline CDR1 is SGHTA and CDR2 is FQGNSA. V lost 5 bases to trimming and J lost 4 bases; unmatched junction nucleotides: 5. CDR3: CASSVRTSGSYEQYF. CDR3 sequence (DNA): TGTGCCAGCAGCGTGAGGACTAGCGGGAGTTACGAGCAGTACTTC.

In this sample, this clone turned up a few times. V is TRBV25-1 and J is TRBJ2-2; 8 bases align to TRBD1. This CDR3 is 15 amino acids long. Germline CDR1 reads MGHDK; CDR2 reads SYGVNS. The V gene end was trimmed by 8 bases and the J gene end by 7 bases; junction bases not matched to a gene: 12. The CDR3 loop is CASGGRTGNVGELFF. The CDR3 region has the DNA TGTGCCAGCGGGGGTAGGACAGGGAATGTCGGGGAGCTGTTTTTT.

This chain links TRBV5-1 with TRBJ1-1; D gene ambiguous. Between the trimmed V and J ends, which lost 4 bases and 4 bases, there was a span of 14 bases. The CDR3 is 14 amino acids. CDR1 and CDR2 from the germline V gene are SGHRS and YFSETQ. In DNA form, the CDR3 reads TGCGCCAGCAGCCCCATGACGGGAGGCACTGAAGCTTTCTTT. It is translated as CASSPMTGGTEAFF.

The CDR3 coding sequence is TGTGCCAGCTCACCAGGGGTACCCAATCAGCCCCAGCATTTT. Translating it yields CASSPGVPNQPQHF. This rearrangement joins TRBV18 to TRBJ1-5; D ambiguous. The CDR3 is 14 residues long. The V end lost 2 bases, the J end lost 3 bases, and 8 bases lay between the germline ends. Germline V gene data show CDR1 as KGHSH and CDR2 as LQKENI.

The V call is TRBV2, the J call TRBJ2-5, with TRBD2 matching over 10 bases. CDR1 SNHLY and CDR2 FYNNEI come from the germline V gene. Trimming cost V 4 bases and J 5 bases; bases outside gene matches: 10. CDR3 length equals 16 residues. CDR3 amino acids: CASSGSLLAGYETQYF. The DNA for the CDR3 is TGTGCCAGCAGTGGGTCGTTACTAGCGGGATATGAGACCCAGTACTTC.

The chain joins TRBV19 to TRBJ1-1, with no clear D. Germline V gene lookup returns CDR1 LNHDA and CDR2 SQIVND (reference sequence). V shed 3 bases and J shed 1 base, with 9 bases lying between them. This CDR3 is 14 amino acids long. Written as DNA, the CDR3 is TGTGCCAGTAGTATCTCTCCAGCGAACACTGAAGCTTTCTTT. Residues: CASSISPANTEAFF.

As to this clone: The same CDR3 also results from other DNA sequences found in this sample. The J gene is TRBJ1-4, the V gene TRBV30, with a possible D match to TRBD1 (6 bases). Germline-derived CDR1 and CDR2 are GTSNPN and SVGIG (reference sequence). Trimming stripped 2 bases from V and 10 bases from J, with 17 bases between. The CDR3 runs to 14 residues. CDR3 sequence (DNA): TGTGCCTGGAGTCTGGCGGGGGCGGGTGGAAAACTGTTTTTT. This codes for CAWSLAGAGGKLFF.

The chain has TRBV11-3 and TRBJ2-2; tentative D call: TRBD2 (5 bases). Trimming removed 5 bases at V and 0 bases at J, with 7 bases between. The CDR3 totals 14 residues. Germline V lookup: CDR1 SGHNT, CDR2 YENEEA. CDR3 coding DNA: TGTGCCAGCAGCCGAGGGACGAACACCGGGGAGCTGTTTTTT. This codes for CASSRGTNTGELFF.

Worth noting for this clone: The same CDR3 is also encoded by other DNA sequences in this sample. The rearrangement joins TRBV29-1 to TRBJ1-1, with 8 bases aligning to TRBD1. The CDR3 has 13 amino acids. With V trimmed by 7 bases and J by 0 bases, 4 bases remained unmatched. Germline V lookup: CDR1 SQVTM, CDR2 ANQGSEA. The CDR3 DNA reads as TGCAGCGCCCGACAGGGGTTGAACACTGAAGCTTTCTTT. It translates to CSARQGLNTEAFF.

This clone has just one count. V is TRBV5-1 and J is TRBJ2-1, with 13 positions matching TRBD2. V shed 7 bases, J shed 0 bases, and the junction held 10 bases outside the gene matches. The CDR3 extends over 18 amino acids. Germline assignment: CDR1 SGHRS and CDR2 YFSETQ. The CDR3 coding sequence is TGCGCCAGCCAGGGTGCCGGGACTAGCGGGACCTCCTACAATGAGCAGTTCTTC. Its protein product is CASQGAGTSGTSYNEQFF.

The rearrangement uses TRBV7-2 and TRBJ2-1; 7 nucleotides align to TRBD2. This CDR3 is 16 amino acids long. V lost 3 bases and J lost 2; bases outside the gene matches: 7. The germline gives CDR1 SGHTA, CDR2 FQGNSA. CDR3 DNA: TGTGCCAGCAGCTTGCCGGGAGGACTAACCTACAATGAGCAGTTCTTC. Residues: CASSLPGGLTYNEQFF.

The chain combines TRBV5-1 with TRBJ1-1; 9 nucleotides line up with TRBD1. The germline gives CDR1 SGHRS, CDR2 YFSETQ. V lost 4 bases and J lost 4; bases outside the gene matches: 5. The CDR3 is 14 amino acids. This CDR3 reads CASSPQTGGTEAFF. The DNA of the CDR3 is TGCGCCAGCAGCCCCCAGACAGGGGGCACTGAAGCTTTCTTT. Based on the CDR3 plus reference TRBV5-1 and TRBJ1-1, the full variable domain is KAGVTQTPRYLIKTRGQQVTLSCSPISGHRSVSWYQQTPGQGLQFLFEYFSETQRNKGNFPGRFSGRQFSNSRSEMNVSTLELGDSALYLCASSPQTGGTEAFFGQGTRLTVV.

The CDR3 spells CASSLDINSSGNTIYF. The DNA for the CDR3 is TGTGCCAGCAGCTTAGACATTAACAGCTCTGGAAACACCATATATTTT. This chain uses TRBV7-8 with TRBJ1-3; D is unresolved. The length of the CDR3 is 16 residues. V gave up 1 base and J gave up 0 bases, with 10 bases separating them. Germline CDR1 is SGHVS and CDR2 is FQNEAQ.

The chain links TRBV7-6 to TRBJ2-1; 7 nucleotides align to TRBD2. V lost 3 bases, J lost 8 bases, and 7 bases stayed unmatched. The germline V gene encodes CDR1 SGHVS and CDR2 FNYEAQ. This CDR3 is built from 14 residues. CDR3 DNA sequence: TGTGCCAGCAGCTTCAGCGGGGTGAGCGATGAGCAGTTCTTC. This encodes CASSFSGVSDEQFF.

This sequence joins TRBV6-5 and TRBJ2-7; the match to TRBD1 covers 11 bases. The CDR3 spans 15 residues. V shed 5 bases and J 0 bases; nucleotides not matched to a gene: 3. Germline V gene sequence: CDR1 MNHEY, CDR2 SVGAGI. This chain's CDR3 is CASSPGQGVSYEQYF. The CDR3 coding sequence is TGTGCCAGCAGTCCGGGACAGGGGGTCTCCTACGAGCAGTACTTC.

The chain carries TRBV6-5 and TRBJ2-7, with TRBD2 as a possible D gene (7 bases). Germline CDR1 and CDR2: MNHEY and SVGAGI. The CDR3 has 14 amino acids. The V end was cut by 6 bases, the J end by 4 bases, with 16 bases between. Written as DNA, the CDR3 is TGTGCCAGCAGCCAGGGGCGGGGGACGTACGAGCAGTACTTC. Translated: CASSQGRGTYEQYF.

By share, this clone ranks as medium-sized. The rearrangement joins TRBV7-9 to TRBJ1-2; D unclear. Per germline, CDR1 SEHNR and CDR2 FQNEAQ (reference sequence). The V end lost 5 bases, the J end lost 4 bases, and 14 bases lay between the germline ends. CDR3 length: 14 residues. The CDR3 DNA is TGTGCCAGCAGCGCCGACACCCCACTCTATGGCTACACCTTC. Encoded protein: CASSADTPLYGYTF.

The chain recombines TRBV12-1 with TRBJ2-7; the DNA was not used to check the table's D call, TRBD2. TRBV12-1 constitutes a pseudogene. CDR3 length equals 14 residues. CDR3 DNA: TGTGCCAGCAGCTTTTGCGGGGGGGCCTACGAGCAGTACTTC. Residues: CASSFCGGAYEQYF.

The chain couples TRBV6-5 to TRBJ2-1, with 8 bases aligning to TRBD1. J lost 7 bases, V lost 7 bases, and 3 bases had no gene match. Germline V gene data show CDR1 as MNHEY and CDR2 as SVGAGI. The CDR3 length is 12 residues. The CDR3 DNA is TGTGCCAGCAAGGGACAGGTGAATGAGCAGTTCTTC. It encodes CASKGQVNEQFF.

The chain is built from TRBV5-4 and TRBJ2-7, with D perhaps being TRBD1 or TRBD2 (5 bases each). Trimming took 0 bases from V and 3 from J, leaving 10 bases between them. CDR3 size: 14 residues. CDR1 SGHNT and CDR2 YYREEE come from the germline V gene (reference sequence). CDR3 protein: CASSLGGTIYEQYF. CDR3 in DNA: TGTGCCAGCAGCTTGGGAGGGACCATCTACGAGCAGTACTTC.

This sequence joins TRBV12-5 and TRBJ2-1, with D perhaps being TRBD1 or TRBD2 (6 bases each). V was clipped by 6 bases and J by 0 bases, with 18 bases between them. Germline loops: CDR1 LGHNT, CDR2 FRNRAP. The CDR3 covers 17 residues. The CDR3 is CASGPSWGASSYNEQFF. The CDR3 region has the DNA TGTGCTAGTGGACCCAGTTGGGGGGCCAGCTCCTACAATGAGCAGTTCTTC.

The V and J genes are TRBV7-2 and TRBJ2-7; tentatively, D is TRBD2 (5 bases). Germline V gene data show CDR1 as SGHTA and CDR2 as FQGNSA. This CDR3 has 16 amino acids. With 1 base removed from V and 2 bases from J, the gap between germline ends came to 15 bases. The CDR3 region is CASSLVGGPGPYEQYF. The CDR3 DNA is TGTGCCAGCAGCTTAGTCGGAGGCCCTGGGCCCTACGAGCAGTACTTC. Based on the CDR3 plus reference TRBV7-2 and TRBJ2-7, the full variable domain is GAGVSQSPSNKVTEKGKDVELRCDPISGHTALYWYRQSLGQGLEFLIYFQGNSAPDKSGLPSDRFSAERTGGSVSTLTIQRTQQEDSAVYLCASSLVGGPGPYEQYFGPGTRLTVT.

This clone has a single count. The V gene is TRBV10-1, the J gene TRBJ2-7; TRBD1 matches 8 bases. The germline gives CDR1 WNHNN, CDR2 SYGVQD (reference sequence). J lost 4 bases, V lost 6 bases, and 5 bases had no gene match. This CDR3 is 13 amino acids long. CDR3 sequence: CASSAGGRYEQYF. The CDR3 DNA sequence: TGCGCCAGCAGCGCAGGGGGCCGGTACGAGCAGTACTTC.

The rearrangement uses TRBV7-9 and TRBJ1-4; perhaps TRBD1 as D (6 bases). Per the germline V gene, CDR1 is SEHNR and CDR2 is FQNEAQ (reference sequence). The CDR3 sequence is 15 residues long. V lost 1 base to trimming and J lost 3 bases, with 9 bases between them. The CDR3 nucleotides read TGTGCCAGCAGCTTAGGGACAGCGTCTAATGAAAAACTGTTTTTT. Its translation: CASSLGTASNEKLFF.

The V and J genes are TRBV2 and TRBJ2-3; TRBD1 aligns across 7 bases. The CDR3 has 12 residues. The V and J ends lost 8 bases and 1 base, in that order; junction bases with no gene match: 0. CDR1 is SNHLY and CDR2 is FYNNEI in the germline V gene. CDR3 sequence: CASGTGTDTQYF. CDR3 sequence (DNA): TGTGCCAGCGGGACAGGCACAGATACGCAGTATTTT. The whole variable domain, remainder taken from reference TRBV2 and TRBJ2-3, is EPEVTQTPSHQVTQMGQEVILRCVPISNHLYFYWYRQILGQKVEFLVSFYNNEISEKSEIFDDQFSVERPDGSNFTLKIRSTKLEDSAMYFCASGTGTDTQYFGPGTRLTVL.

This chain connects TRBV6-6 to TRBJ1-1; 8 bases are shared with TRBD1. The germline V gene encodes CDR1 MNHNY and CDR2 SVGAGI (reference sequence). The CDR3 length is 15 residues. Germline trimming cut 5 bases from V and 0 bases from J; bases unmatched to any gene: 5. The CDR3 DNA reads as TGTGCCAGCAGTAACCGACAGGGGATGAACACTGAAGCTTTCTTT. Translating gives CASSNRQGMNTEAFF.

This rearrangement joins TRBV5-1 to TRBJ2-1; no definite D call. V was trimmed by 1 base and J by 10 bases, leaving 15 bases between them. Germline V lookup: CDR1 SGHRS, CDR2 YFSETQ. The CDR3 covers 14 residues. CDR3 amino acids: CASSLYSGQQEQFF. The CDR3 DNA is TGCGCCAGCAGCTTGTATTCCGGGCAGCAGGAGCAGTTCTTC.